A selection of T cell receptor beta chains follows, all from one sample in a study of blood T cell repertoires in COVID-19. Sequencing was performed with immunoSEQ multiplex PCR; in TCRdb, only in-frame clones are kept and a portion is missing. The sample includes about 52,000 clones, around 92% seen only once; the top ten take approximately 8.8%. Material for sequencing was peripheral blood. The receptor source for this set is an elderly man with active or convalescent COVID-19. Each CDR3 is given with its conserved first and last residue. The D gene is left open where the match is weak. Some rows mark clone size as missing; the rest say once, few, many or name a class of expanded clone.

j_gene: TRBJ2-1; d_gene: NA; abundance: NA; v_gene: TRBV6-1; CDR3nt: TGTGCCAGCAGTGAGGGACAAGTAGATTACAATGAGCAGTTCTTC; CDR3aa: CASSEGQVDYNEQFF
j_gene: TRBJ2-3; d_gene: NA; abundance: NA; v_gene: TRBV5-1; CDR3nt: TGCGCCAGCAGCTTTCCTTCTTACCCAACAGGGTCAGTGAGCCCAGATACGCAGTATTTT; CDR3aa: CASSFPSYPTGSVSPDTQYF
j_gene: TRBJ1-2; d_gene: NA; abundance: NA; v_gene: TRBV5-1; CDR3nt: TGCGCCAGCAGCTTGTCGACAGGTCCCTATGGCTACACCTTC; CDR3aa: CASSLSTGPYGYTF
j_gene: TRBJ2-1; d_gene: TRBD2; abundance: NA; v_gene: TRBV27; CDR3nt: TGTGCCATCAGGAGGACTAGCGGATTACTACGCAATGAGCAGTTCTTC; CDR3aa: CAIRRTSGLLRNEQFF
j_gene: TRBJ2-1; d_gene: TRBD1; abundance: NA; v_gene: TRBV29-1; CDR3nt: TGCAGCGCTGGGACAGGGGACAATGAGCAGTTCTTC; CDR3aa: CSAGTGDNEQFF
j_gene: TRBJ1-4; d_gene: NA; abundance: NA; v_gene: TRBV6-2/TRBV6-3; CDR3nt: TGTGCCAGCAGTTACGGTCGCCAGGTTAATGAAAAACTGTTTTTT; CDR3aa: CASSYGRQVNEKLFF
j_gene: TRBJ1-3; d_gene: NA; abundance: NA; v_gene: TRBV5-1; CDR3nt: TGCGCCAGCAGCTTGTCATGGGGGGCTGGAAACACCATATATTTT; CDR3aa: CASSLSWGAGNTIYF
j_gene: TRBJ2-1; d_gene: TRBD2; abundance: NA; v_gene: TRBV4-2; CDR3nt: TGTGCCAGCAGCCACCAAGCGGGAGGGTCCTACAATGAGCAGTTCTTC; CDR3aa: CASSHQAGGSYNEQFF
j_gene: TRBJ2-7; d_gene: NA; abundance: few; v_gene: TRBV11-2; CDR3nt: TGTGCCAGCAGTGAACAGCAATACGAGCAGTACTTC; CDR3aa: CASSEQQYEQYF
j_gene: TRBJ2-7; d_gene: NA; abundance: NA; v_gene: TRBV5-5; CDR3nt: TGTGCCAGCAGCTTAGGAGGGGGCGTGGGAGACGAGCAGTACTTC; CDR3aa: CASSLGGGVGDEQYF
j_gene: TRBJ1-4; d_gene: NA; abundance: NA; v_gene: TRBV28; CDR3nt: TGTGCCAGCACCCCCGTTGGACAGACTAATGAAAAACTGTTTTTT; CDR3aa: CASTPVGQTNEKLFF
j_gene: TRBJ2-7; d_gene: TRBD1; abundance: NA; v_gene: TRBV9; CDR3nt: TGTGCCAGCAGCGCTGGGACAGGTGACGAGCAGTACTTC; CDR3aa: CASSAGTGDEQYF
j_gene: TRBJ2-2; d_gene: NA; abundance: NA; v_gene: TRBV7-2; CDR3nt: TGTGCCAGCAGCTTGAGCCGTTCGAGCACCGGGGAGCTGTTTTTT; CDR3aa: CASSLSRSSTGELFF
j_gene: TRBJ2-2; d_gene: NA; abundance: NA; v_gene: TRBV3-1/TRBV3-2; CDR3nt: TGTGCCAGCAGCCAAGAGGCGGGGGCCCCGGGGACCGGGGAGCTGTTTTTT; CDR3aa: CASSQEAGAPGTGELFF
j_gene: TRBJ1-2; d_gene: TRBD1; abundance: few; v_gene: TRBV2; CDR3nt: TGTGCCAGCAGCCCGGACAGGGAATATGGCTACACCTTC; CDR3aa: CASSPDREYGYTF
j_gene: TRBJ1-1; d_gene: TRBD1; abundance: NA; v_gene: TRBV18; CDR3nt: TGTGCCAGCTCACCAGACAGGGGGCGGGCCACTGAAGCTTTCTTT; CDR3aa: CASSPDRGRATEAFF
j_gene: TRBJ2-7; d_gene: TRBD1; abundance: once; v_gene: TRBV15; CDR3nt: TGTGCCACCAGCAGGACTGGACAGGGGGCCTACGAGCAGTACTTC; CDR3aa: CATSRTGQGAYEQYF
j_gene: TRBJ2-7; d_gene: TRBD1; abundance: once; v_gene: TRBV28; CDR3nt: TGTGCCAGCAGCACAGGGGGGAGCTCCTACGAGCAGTACTTC; CDR3aa: CASSTGGSSYEQYF
j_gene: TRBJ2-7; d_gene: TRBD2; abundance: NA; v_gene: TRBV15; CDR3nt: TGTGCCACCAGCCCCGCCGGGCTAGCGGGCACGTTAGACTACGAGCAGTACTTC; CDR3aa: CATSPAGLAGTLDYEQYF
j_gene: TRBJ2-1; d_gene: NA; abundance: few; v_gene: TRBV10-1; CDR3nt: TGCGCCAGGCACGCCAATAAGAGCTCCTACAATGAGCAGTTCTTC; CDR3aa: CARHANKSSYNEQFF
j_gene: TRBJ1-2; d_gene: TRBD1; abundance: NA; v_gene: TRBV28; CDR3nt: TGTGCCAGCAGTTTCAGGGGGCGCTATGGCTACACCTTC; CDR3aa: CASSFRGRYGYTF
j_gene: TRBJ2-3; d_gene: TRBD1; abundance: NA; v_gene: TRBV19; CDR3nt: TGTGCCACTGCCGGGACAGGGCAAGATACGCAGTATTTT; CDR3aa: CATAGTGQDTQYF
j_gene: TRBJ2-1; d_gene: TRBD2; abundance: NA; v_gene: TRBV6-5; CDR3nt: TGTGCCAGCAGGACTAGCGGGGCCAACAATGAGCAGTTCTTC; CDR3aa: CASRTSGANNEQFF
j_gene: TRBJ1-2; d_gene: NA; abundance: NA; v_gene: TRBV11-3; CDR3nt: TGTGCCAGCAGCTGGAGACCCTCTGGGGGCTACACCTTC; CDR3aa: CASSWRPSGGYTF
j_gene: TRBJ1-1; d_gene: TRBD1; abundance: once; v_gene: TRBV7-6; CDR3nt: TGTGCCAGCAGCTTAAGTTCCCGCAGAGTCAGGGGGACTGAAGCTTTCTTT; CDR3aa: CASSLSSRRVRGTEAFF
j_gene: TRBJ1-2; d_gene: NA; abundance: NA; v_gene: TRBV24-1; CDR3nt: TGTGCCACCAGTGACCCAGGGTCCTCTAACTATGGCTACACCTTC; CDR3aa: CATSDPGSSNYGYTF
j_gene: TRBJ1-2; d_gene: NA; abundance: NA; v_gene: TRBV18; CDR3nt: TGTGCCAGCTCACCATACGGATACCGAGGTGCAGGGGAATACTATGGCTACACCTTC; CDR3aa: CASSPYGYRGAGEYYGYTF